The clone carrying this TCR beta chain was observed many times. Its matching antigen is unknown. This sample is part of a study of identical twins. V lost 8 bases, J lost 4 bases, and 12 bases stayed unmatched. The CDR3 is 17 amino acids. Germline CDR1 SGDLS, CDR2 YYNGEE. TCRdb processed the 5' RACE reads anew with MiXCR; each CDR3 protein has one entry. The repertoire has hundreds of thousands of distinct CDR3 sequences, 5.5% to 7.5% of them found once; the top ten carry 1.5% to 2%. The study's findings and limits: These conclusions were based on statistical analysis (cross-sectional, not following the same donors). In zero-insertion analyses, partial confounding could arise from invariant MAIT and iNKT cells.

The rearrangement uses TRBV9 and TRBJ2-3; 14 positions agree with TRBD2. The source material was naive T cells sorted from blood. The source is a man between 18 and 35 years old in good health. The CDR3 nucleotides are TGTGCCAGTTCCCCGGGACTAGCGGGAGTAGGGGCAGATACGCAGTATTTT. This encodes CASSPGLAGVGADTQYF. Filled out from reference TRBV9 and TRBJ2-3, the complete variable domain reads DSGVTQTPKHLITATGQRVTLRCSPRSGDLSVYWYQQSLDQGLQFLIQYYNGEERAKGNILERFSAQQFPDLHSELNLSSLELGDSALYFCASSPGLAGVGADTQYFGPGTRLTVL.